This T cell receptor (beta chain) was identified during a study of cytomegalovirus exposure and HLA in healthy donors. The CDR3 is 11 amino acids. V was clipped by 5 bases and J by 8 bases, with 9 bases between them. CDR1 is MNHEY, CDR2 SVGAGI, per germline. Amplification used 60 Vbeta primers and 13 Jbeta primers. Measured with immunoSEQ multiplex PCR; TCRdb has only the in-frame clones, and not every one. Of 200,000 to 250,000 clones in the sample, over 70% were seen once. The receptor's source is a woman aged 55-70 years in good health and CMV-seropositive. The J gene is TRBJ1-2, the V gene TRBV6-5, with D possibly TRBD1 on 5 matching bases. Input material: PBMCs. The CDR3 here is CASSEWGGYTF. The DNA of the CDR3 is TGTGCCAGCAGTGAATGGGGCGGCTACACCTTC.